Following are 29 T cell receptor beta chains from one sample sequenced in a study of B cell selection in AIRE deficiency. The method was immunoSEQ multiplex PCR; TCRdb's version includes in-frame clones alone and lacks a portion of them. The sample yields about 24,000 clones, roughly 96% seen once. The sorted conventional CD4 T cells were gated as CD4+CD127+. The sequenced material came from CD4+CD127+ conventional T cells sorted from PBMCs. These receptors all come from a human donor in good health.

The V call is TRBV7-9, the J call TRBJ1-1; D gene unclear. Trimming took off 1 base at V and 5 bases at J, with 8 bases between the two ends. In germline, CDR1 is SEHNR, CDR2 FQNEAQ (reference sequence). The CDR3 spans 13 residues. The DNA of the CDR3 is TGTGCCAGCAGCTTAGTGGCAGGAACTGAAGCTTTCTTT. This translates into CASSLVAGTEAFF.

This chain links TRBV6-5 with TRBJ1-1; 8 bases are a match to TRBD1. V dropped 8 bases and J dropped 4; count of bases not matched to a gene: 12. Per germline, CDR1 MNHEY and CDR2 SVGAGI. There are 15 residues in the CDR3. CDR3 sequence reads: CASVPPSGGGTEAFF. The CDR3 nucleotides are TGTGCCAGCGTTCCACCTTCAGGGGGCGGCACTGAAGCTTTCTTT.

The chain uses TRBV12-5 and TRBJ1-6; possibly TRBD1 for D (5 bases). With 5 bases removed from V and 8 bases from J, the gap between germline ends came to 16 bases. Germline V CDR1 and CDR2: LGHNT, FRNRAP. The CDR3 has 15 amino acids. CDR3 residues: CASGPSRVGDSPLHF. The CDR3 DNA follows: TGTGCTAGTGGTCCCTCCAGGGTTGGGGATTCACCCCTCCACTTT.

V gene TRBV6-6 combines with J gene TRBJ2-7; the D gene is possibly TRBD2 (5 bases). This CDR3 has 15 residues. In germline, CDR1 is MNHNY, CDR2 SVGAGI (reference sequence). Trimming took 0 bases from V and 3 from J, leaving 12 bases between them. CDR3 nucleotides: TGTGCCAGCAGTTACTCAGGTCGGGGTTACTACGAGCAGTACTTC. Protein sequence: CASSYSGRGYYEQYF.

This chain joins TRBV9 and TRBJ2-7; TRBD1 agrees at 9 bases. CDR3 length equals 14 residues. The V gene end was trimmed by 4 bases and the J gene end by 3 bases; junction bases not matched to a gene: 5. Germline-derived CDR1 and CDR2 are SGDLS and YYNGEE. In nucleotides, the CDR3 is TGTGCCAGCAGCCCGACAGGGGGGATCTACGAGCAGTACTTC. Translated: CASSPTGGIYEQYF.

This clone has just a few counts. CDR3 in DNA: TGTGCCAGCGGCCGGTCGGGGGTTCAAGAGACCCAGTACTTC. This encodes CASGRSGVQETQYF. The chain is built from TRBV6-1 and TRBJ2-5, with a tentative D call TRBD2 (6 bases). The CDR3 spans 14 residues. V lost 8 bases and J 2 bases, leaving 15 bases between the germline ends. Germline values: CDR1 MNHNS, CDR2 SASEGT.

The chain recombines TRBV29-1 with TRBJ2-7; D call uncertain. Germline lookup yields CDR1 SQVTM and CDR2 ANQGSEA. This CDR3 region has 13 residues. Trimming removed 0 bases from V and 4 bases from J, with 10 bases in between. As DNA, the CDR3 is TGCAGCGTTGAAGAACACGTGGGATACGAGCAGTACTTC. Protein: CSVEEHVGYEQYF.

The CDR3 sequence is CASSAWDRGWETQYF. CDR3 in DNA: TGTGCCAGCAGCGCATGGGACAGGGGTTGGGAGACCCAGTACTTC. The chain combines TRBV7-9 with TRBJ2-5; 10 bases align to TRBD1. V was clipped by 5 bases and J by 5 bases; unmatched bases: 8. This CDR3 has 15 residues. The germline V gene has CDR1 SEHNR and CDR2 FQNEAQ (reference sequence).

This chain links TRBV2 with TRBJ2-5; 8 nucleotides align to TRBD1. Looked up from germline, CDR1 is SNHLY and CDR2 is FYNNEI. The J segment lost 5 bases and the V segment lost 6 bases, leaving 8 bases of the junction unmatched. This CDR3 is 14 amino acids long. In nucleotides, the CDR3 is TGTGCCAGCAGCGGCTTGCAGGGGGCTGAGACCCAGTACTTC. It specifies CASSGLQGAETQYF. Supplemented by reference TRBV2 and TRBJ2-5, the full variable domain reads EPEVTQTPSHQVTQMGQEVILRCVPISNHLYFYWYRQILGQKVEFLVSFYNNEISEKSEIFDDQFSVERPDGSNFTLKIRSTKLEDSAMYFCASSGLQGAETQYFGPGTRLLVL.

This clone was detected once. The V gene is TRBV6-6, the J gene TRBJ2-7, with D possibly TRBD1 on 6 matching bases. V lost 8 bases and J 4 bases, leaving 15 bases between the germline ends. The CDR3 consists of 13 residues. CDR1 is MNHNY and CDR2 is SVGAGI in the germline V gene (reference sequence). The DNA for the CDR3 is TGTGCCAGCGGCAGGGGCGTACAATACGAGCAGTACTTC. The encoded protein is CASGRGVQYEQYF.

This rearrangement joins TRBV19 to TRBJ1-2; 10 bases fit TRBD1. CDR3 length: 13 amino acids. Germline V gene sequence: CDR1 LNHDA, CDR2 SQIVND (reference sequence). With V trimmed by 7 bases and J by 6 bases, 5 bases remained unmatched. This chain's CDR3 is CASNPDRGNGYTF. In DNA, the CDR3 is TGTGCCAGTAACCCGGACAGGGGGAATGGCTACACCTTC.

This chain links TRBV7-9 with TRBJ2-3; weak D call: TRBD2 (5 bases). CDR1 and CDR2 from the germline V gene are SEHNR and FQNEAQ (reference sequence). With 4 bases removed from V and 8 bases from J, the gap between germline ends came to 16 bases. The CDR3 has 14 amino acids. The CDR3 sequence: CASSSLGEPGTQYF. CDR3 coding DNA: TGTGCCAGCAGCTCCCTCGGGGAGCCAGGTACGCAGTATTTT.

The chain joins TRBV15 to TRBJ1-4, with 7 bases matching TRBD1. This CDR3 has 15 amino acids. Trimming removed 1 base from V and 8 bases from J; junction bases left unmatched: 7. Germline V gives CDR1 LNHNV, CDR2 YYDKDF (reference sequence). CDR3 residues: CATSRVGDSYEKLFF. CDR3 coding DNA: TGTGCCACCAGCAGAGTAGGGGACAGCTACGAAAAACTGTTTTTT.

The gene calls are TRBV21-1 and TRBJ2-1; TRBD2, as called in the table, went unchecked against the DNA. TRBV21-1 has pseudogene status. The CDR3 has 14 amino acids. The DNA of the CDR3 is TGTGCCAGCAGCACCCGACTAGCGGGGAGTGAGCAGTTCTTC. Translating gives CASSTRLAGSEQFF.

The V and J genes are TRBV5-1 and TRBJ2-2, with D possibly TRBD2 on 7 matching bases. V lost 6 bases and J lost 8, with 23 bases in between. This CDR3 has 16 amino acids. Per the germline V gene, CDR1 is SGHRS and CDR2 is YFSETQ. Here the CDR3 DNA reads TGCGCCAGCAAGACCCCCTTCGGAGGGGGGGCGGGGGAGCTGTTTTTT. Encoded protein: CASKTPFGGGAGELFF.

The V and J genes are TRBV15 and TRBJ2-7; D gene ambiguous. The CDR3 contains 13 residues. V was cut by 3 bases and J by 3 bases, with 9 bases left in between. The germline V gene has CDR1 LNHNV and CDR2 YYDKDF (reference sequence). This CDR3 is CATSRTGDYEQYF. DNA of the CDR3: TGTGCCACCAGCAGGACCGGAGACTACGAGCAGTACTTC.

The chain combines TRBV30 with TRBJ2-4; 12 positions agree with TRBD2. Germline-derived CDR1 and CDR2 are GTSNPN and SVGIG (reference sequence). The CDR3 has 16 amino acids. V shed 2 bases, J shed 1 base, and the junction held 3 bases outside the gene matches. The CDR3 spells CAWSIGTSGAKNIQYF. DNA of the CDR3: TGTGCCTGGAGTATCGGGACTAGCGGGGCCAAAAACATTCAGTACTTC.

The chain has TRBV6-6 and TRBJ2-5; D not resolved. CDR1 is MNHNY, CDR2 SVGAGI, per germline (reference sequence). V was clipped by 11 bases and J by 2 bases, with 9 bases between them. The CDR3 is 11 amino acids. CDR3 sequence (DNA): TGTGCCTCGGGTCAGCAAGAGACCCAGTACTTC. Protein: CASGQQETQYF.

CDR3 residues: CASSLLGAQGETQYF. The CDR3 DNA reads TGTGCCAGCAGTTTATTGGGGGCCCAGGGGGAGACCCAGTACTTC. The genes are TRBV28 and TRBJ2-5; D perhaps matches TRBD1 (6 bases). CDR1 and CDR2 from the germline V gene are MDHEN and SYDVKM. The CDR3 is made up of 15 amino acids. The V end was cut by 1 base, the J end by 5 bases, with 14 bases between.

As DNA, the CDR3 is TGCAGTGCTAGAGTGGGCCCGACGCAGTATTTT. Protein product: CSARVGPTQYF. The chain has TRBV20-1 and TRBJ2-3; D is uncertain. Trimming stripped 1 base from V and 9 bases from J, with 8 bases between. CDR1 is DFQATT and CDR2 is SNEGSKA in the germline V gene (reference sequence). The CDR3 is 11 amino acids.

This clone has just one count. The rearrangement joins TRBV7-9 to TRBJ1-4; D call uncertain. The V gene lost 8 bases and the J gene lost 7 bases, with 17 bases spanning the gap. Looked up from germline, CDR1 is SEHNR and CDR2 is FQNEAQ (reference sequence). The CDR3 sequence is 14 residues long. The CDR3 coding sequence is TGTGCCAGCCAGCGGGATCTAGAGGGTGAAAAACTGTTTTTT. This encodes CASQRDLEGEKLFF.

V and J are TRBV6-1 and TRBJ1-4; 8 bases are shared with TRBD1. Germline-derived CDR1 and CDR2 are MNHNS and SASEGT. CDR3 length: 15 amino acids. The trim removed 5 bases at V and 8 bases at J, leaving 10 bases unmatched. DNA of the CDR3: TGTGCCAGCAGTATCCAGGGGGCGCAGACAGAAAAACTGTTTTTT. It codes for CASSIQGAQTEKLFF.

The CDR3 coding sequence is TGCGCCAGCAGTGAAGACAGGGCGAACACCGGGGAGCTGTTTTTT. It yields the protein CASSEDRANTGELFF. The chain employs TRBV10-1 and TRBJ2-2; 7 bases agree with TRBD1. The J segment lost 0 bases and the V segment lost 3 bases, leaving 1 base of the junction unmatched. This CDR3 is 15 amino acids long. Germline V gene lookup returns CDR1 WNHNN and CDR2 SYGVQD (reference sequence).

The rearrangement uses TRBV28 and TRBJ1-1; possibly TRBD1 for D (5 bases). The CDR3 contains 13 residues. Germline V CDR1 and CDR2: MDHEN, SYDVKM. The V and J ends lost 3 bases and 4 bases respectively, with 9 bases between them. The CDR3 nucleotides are TGTGCCAGCAGTTTGGTGGGGGGCACTGAAGCTTTCTTT. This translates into CASSLVGGTEAFF.

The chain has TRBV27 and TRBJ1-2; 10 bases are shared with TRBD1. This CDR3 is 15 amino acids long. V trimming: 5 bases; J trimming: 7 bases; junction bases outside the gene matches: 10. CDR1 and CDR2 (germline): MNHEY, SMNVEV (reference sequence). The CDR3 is CASSPLGTGVRGYTF. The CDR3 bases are TGTGCCAGCAGTCCACTCGGGACAGGGGTGCGTGGCTACACCTTC.

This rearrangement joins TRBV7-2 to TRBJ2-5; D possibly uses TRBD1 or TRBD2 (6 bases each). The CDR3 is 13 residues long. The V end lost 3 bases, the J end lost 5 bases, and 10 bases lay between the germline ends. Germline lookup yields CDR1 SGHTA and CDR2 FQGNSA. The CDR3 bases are TGTGCCAGCAGCTTCCGGGGGCGGGAGACCCAGTACTTC. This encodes CASSFRGRETQYF. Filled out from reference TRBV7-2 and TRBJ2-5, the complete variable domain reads GAGVSQSPSNKVTEKGKDVELRCDPISGHTALYWYRQSLGQGLEFLIYFQGNSAPDKSGLPSDRFSAERTGGSVSTLTIQRTQQEDSAVYLCASSFRGRETQYFGPGTRLLVL.

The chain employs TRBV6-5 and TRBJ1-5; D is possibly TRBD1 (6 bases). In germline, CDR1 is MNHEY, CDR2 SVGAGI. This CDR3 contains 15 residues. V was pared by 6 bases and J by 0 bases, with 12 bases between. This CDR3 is CASRPTGYSNQPQHF. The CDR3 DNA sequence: TGTGCCAGCAGACCGACAGGCTATAGCAATCAGCCCCAGCATTTT.

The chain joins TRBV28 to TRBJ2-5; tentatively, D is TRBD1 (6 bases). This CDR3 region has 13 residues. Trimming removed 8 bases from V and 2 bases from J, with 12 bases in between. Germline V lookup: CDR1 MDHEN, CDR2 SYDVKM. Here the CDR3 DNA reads TGTGCCAGCGGGCAGGGGAATCAAGAGACCCAGTACTTC. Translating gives CASGQGNQETQYF.

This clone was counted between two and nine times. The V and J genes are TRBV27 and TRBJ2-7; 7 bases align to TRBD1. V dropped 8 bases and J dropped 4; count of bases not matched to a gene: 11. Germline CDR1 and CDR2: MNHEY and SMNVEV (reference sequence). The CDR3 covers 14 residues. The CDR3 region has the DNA TGTGCCAGCGGACCTCTAAGGGGGCGGTACGAGCAGTACTTC. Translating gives CASGPLRGRYEQYF.